Below are 14 T cell receptor beta chains sequenced from a single sample in a study of OX40 agonist ivuxolimab in advanced cancers. Measured with immunoSEQ multiplex PCR; TCRdb has only the in-frame clones, and not every one. The top ten hold about 4% of the sample, which has 90,000 to 95,000 clones, approximately 87% seen once. Sequencing was performed on CD4+ or CD8+ T cells sorted from blood, taken in a trial of the OX40 agonist ivuxolimab. All receptors come from an adult with an advanced solid tumor such as melanoma, head and neck, liver or kidney cancer.

The chain is built from TRBV10-1 and TRBJ1-2, with no clear D. The V end was cut by 8 bases, the J end by 2 bases, with 12 bases between. Germline loops: CDR1 WNHNN, CDR2 SYGVQD (reference sequence). The CDR3 length is 13 residues. The CDR3 reads CASRGSANYGYTF. As DNA, the CDR3 is TGCGCCAGCCGCGGATCTGCCAACTATGGCTACACCTTC.

The V call is TRBV7-3, the J call TRBJ1-3; D is perhaps TRBD1 (5 bases). Trimming left V 0 bases short and J 2 bases short, with 8 bases between. The germline CDR1 and CDR2 sequences are SGHTA and FQGTGA. The CDR3 is 15 residues long. In nucleotides, the CDR3 is TGTGCCAGCAGCTTAACGGCAGGGCCTGGAAACACCATATATTTT. Translation: CASSLTAGPGNTIYF. The full variable domain, in which reference TRBV7-3 and TRBJ1-3 provide the parts outside the CDR3, is GAGVSQTPSNKVTEKGKYVELRCDPISGHTALYWYRQSLGQGPEFLIYFQGTGAADDSGLPNDRFFAVRPEGSVSTLKIQRTERGDSAVYLCASSLTAGPGNTIYFGEGSWLTVV.

Details on this clone: Other DNA sequences in the sample encode the same CDR3. The chain recombines TRBV18 with TRBJ1-2, with a tentative D call TRBD1 (5 bases). The CDR3 is 13 amino acids. Germline lookup yields CDR1 KGHSH and CDR2 LQKENI. Trimming pared 3 bases from V and 2 bases from J, leaving 7 bases between. The CDR3 DNA follows: TGTGCCAGCTCACCGGGGCAGAACTATGGCTACACCTTC. Translation: CASSPGQNYGYTF.

This clone was seen a single time. The chain uses TRBV11-3 and TRBJ2-6, with D hard to call. The V end was cut by 3 bases, the J end by 0 bases, with 9 bases between. The CDR3 has 16 amino acids. Germline V CDR1 and CDR2: SGHNT, YENEEA. CDR3 coding DNA: TGTGCCAGCAGCTTTGGCAGTTTCTCTGGGGCCAACGTCCTGACTTTC. The encoded protein is CASSFGSFSGANVLTF.

The rearrangement links TRBV10-3 to TRBJ1-4, with 10 bases matching TRBD1. CDR1 and CDR2 from the germline V gene are ENHRY and SYGVKD. This CDR3 is 15 amino acids long. J gave up 7 bases and V 10 bases, and 12 bases lay outside the gene matches. The CDR3 spells CATSRDRGESEKLFF. CDR3 coding DNA: TGTGCCACTTCCCGGGACAGGGGTGAGAGTGAAAAACTGTTTTTT.

This clone occurred once. The chain couples TRBV6-5 to TRBJ2-7; weak D call: TRBD1 (5 bases). The germline CDR1 and CDR2 sequences are MNHEY and SVGAGI. This CDR3 is built from 12 residues. The germline V and J ends were trimmed by 4 bases and 6 bases, with 10 bases remaining between them. The CDR3 sequence: CASSLQGREQYV. The DNA for the CDR3 is TGTGCCAGCAGTTTGCAGGGTCGCGAGCAGTACGTC.

This clone was seen just once. The rearrangement joins TRBV15 to TRBJ1-3, with D possibly TRBD1 on 6 matching bases. V gave up 3 bases and J gave up 3 bases, with 15 bases separating them. This CDR3 region has 16 residues. CDR1 is LNHNV, CDR2 YYDKDF, per germline (reference sequence). The CDR3 bases are TGTGCCACCAGCAGCCTACAGGGCAGTAGTGGAAACACCATATATTTT. Protein product: CATSSLQGSSGNTIYF.

The CDR3: CAWRTAYNSPLHF. In nucleotides, the CDR3 is TGTGCCTGGCGGACCGCGTATAATTCACCCCTCCACTTT. This sequence joins TRBV30 and TRBJ1-6; D is undetermined. CDR1 GTSNPN and CDR2 SVGIG come from the germline V gene (reference sequence). The CDR3 covers 13 residues. Trimming pared 5 bases from V and 4 bases from J, leaving 9 bases between.

V is TRBV6-5 and J is TRBJ1-2; D remains ambiguous. There are 10 residues in the CDR3. V was shortened by 6 bases and J by 2 bases, with 1 base between the two germline ends. Germline V lookup: CDR1 MNHEY, CDR2 SVGAGI. CDR3 in DNA: TGTGCCAGCAGGAACTATGGCTACACCTTC. It translates to CASRNYGYTF.

This rearrangement joins TRBV19 to TRBJ2-7; 10 bases line up with TRBD1. The V segment lost 6 bases and the J segment 6 bases; nucleotides outside the gene matches: 5. The CDR3 sequence is 13 residues long. CDR1 is LNHDA, CDR2 SQIVND, per germline (reference sequence). The CDR3 DNA reads as TGTGCCAGTAGCTCGACAGGGGGCCGCGAGCAGTACGTC. Amino acid sequence: CASSSTGGREQYV.

The V and J genes are TRBV30 and TRBJ1-1, with 8 bases identical to TRBD1. Germline CDR1 GTSNPN, CDR2 SVGIG (reference sequence). The CDR3 loop spans 13 amino acids. The trim removed 2 bases at V and 3 bases at J, leaving 2 bases unmatched. The DNA of the CDR3 is TGTGCCTGGAGTCTGACAGGGGACACTGAAGCTTTCTTT. The encoded protein is CAWSLTGDTEAFF.

The rearrangement links TRBV2 to TRBJ2-1; 9 bases agree with TRBD2. Germline V lookup: CDR1 SNHLY, CDR2 FYNNEI. V trimming: 4 bases; J trimming: 4 bases; junction bases outside the gene matches: 11. This CDR3 has 17 amino acids. This CDR3 is CASSGSTSGTGYNEQFF. The CDR3 DNA is TGTGCCAGCAGTGGCTCGACTAGCGGAACTGGGTACAATGAGCAGTTCTTC.

V and J are TRBV5-4 and TRBJ1-2; TRBD1 aligns across 12 bases. Germline V CDR1 and CDR2: SGHNT, YYREEE (reference sequence). CDR3 length: 15 amino acids. Trimming removed 0 bases from V and 6 bases from J; junction bases left unmatched: 3. The CDR3 DNA reads as TGTGCCAGCAGCTTGGTGGGACAGGGGGCCGATGGCTACACCTTC. Protein sequence: CASSLVGQGADGYTF.

The CDR3 sequence: CASSRGRGRGTEAFF. DNA of the CDR3: TGTGCCAGTAGTCGAGGGCGGGGTAGGGGCACTGAAGCTTTCTTT. This sequence joins TRBV19 and TRBJ1-1; D may be TRBD1 (5 bases). Trimming removed 5 bases from V and 4 bases from J, with 17 bases in between. CDR3 length equals 15 residues. Germline V CDR1 and CDR2: LNHDA, SQIVND (reference sequence).